This T cell receptor beta chain is from a study of cytomegalovirus exposure and HLA in healthy donors. PCR used 60 Vbeta primers and 13 Jbeta primers. Profiled with immunoSEQ multiplex PCR; TCRdb holds only in-frame clones, not every one. The sample consists of approximately 160,000 clones, around three quarters of them appearing once. CDR1 LNHDA and CDR2 SQIVND come from the germline V gene (reference sequence). The CDR3 has 14 amino acids. V was trimmed by 9 bases and J by 5 bases, leaving 16 bases between them. The sample comprised PBMCs. The genes are TRBV19 and TRBJ1-4; possible D gene TRBD1, 5 bases. This receptor was taken from a woman in her twenties or thirties in good health and CMV-seronegative. The CDR3 protein is CASRRRDGNEKLFF. CDR3 in DNA: TGTGCCAGCCGGCGGCGGGACGGAAATGAAAAACTGTTTTTT.